A single sample is the source of the 26 T cell receptor beta chains below, sequenced in a study of T cell responses to AZD1222 COVID-19 vaccine. Using immunoSEQ multiplex PCR, the repertoire was profiled, and TCRdb retains in-frame clones only, with some absent. The sample gives about 66,000 clones, more than 75% of which show up once; around 16% is in the top ten. The material was peripheral blood, obtained on day 0 of AZD1222 vaccination. These receptor sequences come from an adult in good health.

The V gene is TRBV6-2 or TRBV6-3, the J gene TRBJ2-7, with TRBD2 as a possible D gene (7 bases). Trimming shortened V by 5 bases and J by 0 bases, and 14 bases separated the two germline ends. This CDR3 has 15 amino acids. Germline CDR1 reads MNHEY; CDR2 reads SVGEGT. CDR3 protein: CASSRIRGASYEQYF. Here the CDR3 DNA reads TGTGCCAGCAGTCGAATACGGGGGGCCTCCTACGAGCAGTACTTC.

This chain links TRBV28 with TRBJ1-4, with D possibly being TRBD1 (5 bases). V lost 6 bases and J 5 bases, leaving 16 bases between the germline ends. CDR3 length: 15 residues. Germline V lookup: CDR1 MDHEN, CDR2 SYDVKM. This CDR3 is CASSLAGPRNEKLFF. The CDR3 DNA reads as TGTGCCAGCAGCCTCGCAGGGCCCCGAAATGAAAAACTGTTTTTT.

The J gene is TRBJ2-7, the V gene TRBV18, with TRBD1 matching 9 bases. V shed 3 bases and J 2 bases; nucleotides not matched to a gene: 2. The length of the CDR3 is 14 residues. From germline, CDR1 is KGHSH and CDR2 LQKENI. In DNA, the CDR3 is TGTGCCAGCTCACCGGGACAGGGTCCCTACGAGCAGTACTTC. This encodes CASSPGQGPYEQYF.

The chain joins TRBV4-3 to TRBJ2-3; D tentatively reads TRBD1 or TRBD2 (5 bases each). The germline V gene encodes CDR1 LGHNA and CDR2 YSLEER. The CDR3 loop spans 14 amino acids. The V and J ends lost 5 bases and 2 bases respectively, with 11 bases between them. The CDR3 DNA sequence: TGCGCCAGCAGCTCGGGGCCCACCACAGATACGCAGTATTTT. It is translated as CASSSGPTTDTQYF.

The CDR3 nucleotides are TGTGCCACCAGCAGAGGAGGGACCTACTCTGGAAACACCATATATTTT. It yields the protein CATSRGGTYSGNTIYF. V is TRBV15 and J is TRBJ1-3; D perhaps matches TRBD1 (5 bases). Looked up from germline, CDR1 is LNHNV and CDR2 is YYDKDF (reference sequence). Trimming took off 1 base at V and 0 bases at J, with 10 bases between the two ends. The CDR3 is made up of 16 amino acids.

The chain links TRBV3-1 (or the pseudogene TRBV3-2) to TRBJ2-1; the D is unclear. The germline CDR1 and CDR2 sequences are LGHDT and YNNKEL (reference sequence). V was shortened by 4 bases and J by 5 bases, with 9 bases between the two germline ends. The CDR3 is made up of 13 amino acids. In DNA, the CDR3 is TGTGCCAGCAGCCTGCGACACCACAATGAGCAGTTCTTC. It is translated as CASSLRHHNEQFF.

The sample holds one count of this clone. The chain joins TRBV30 to TRBJ2-2; D is ambiguous. CDR1 and CDR2 (germline): GTSNPN, SVGIG (reference sequence). The CDR3 spans 16 residues. The V and J ends lost 2 bases and 4 bases respectively, with 17 bases between them. The CDR3 sequence: CAWSISFGRSTGELFF. The CDR3, as DNA: TGTGCCTGGAGTATCTCGTTTGGGCGGAGCACCGGGGAGCTGTTTTTT.

This clone was picked up a small number of times. The chain uses TRBV6-2 or TRBV6-3 and TRBJ2-7; D tentatively reads TRBD1 or TRBD2 (5 bases each). The CDR3 spans 15 residues. The germline CDR1 and CDR2 sequences are MNHEY and SVGEGT. Trimming cost V 1 base and J 0 bases, with 10 bases left between them. CDR3 loop: CASSYFGGSSYEQYF. The CDR3 DNA reads TGTGCCAGCAGTTACTTTGGGGGAAGCTCCTACGAGCAGTACTTC.

This rearrangement joins TRBV27 to TRBJ1-6; D remains ambiguous. Germline values: CDR1 MNHEY, CDR2 SMNVEV (reference sequence). The germline V and J ends were trimmed by 4 bases and 0 bases, with 16 bases remaining between them. The CDR3 runs to 18 residues. CDR3 loop: CASSSRLTASSYNSPLHF. The CDR3 DNA reads TGTGCCAGCAGTTCCCGCCTAACTGCTAGCTCCTATAATTCACCCCTCCACTTT.

The rearrangement uses TRBV19 and TRBJ2-5; TRBD2 agrees at 7 bases. CDR1 is LNHDA and CDR2 is SQIVND in the germline V gene (reference sequence). J gave up 4 bases and V 6 bases, and 11 bases lay outside the gene matches. The CDR3 loop spans 15 amino acids. CDR3 sequence: CASRIQAGVRETQYF. CDR3 nucleotide sequence: TGTGCCAGTAGGATTCAGGCGGGAGTAAGAGAGACCCAGTACTTC.

J is TRBJ2-5 and V is TRBV2; the D gene is possibly TRBD1 (6 bases). CDR3 length: 13 residues. The V gene's germline CDR1 is SNHLY and CDR2 FYNNEI. V lost 8 bases, J lost 7 bases, and 17 bases lay in between. The CDR3 DNA follows: TGTGCCAGCGATATAGGGGGAATTGGGACCCAGTACTTC. Translated, it gives CASDIGGIGTQYF.

This clone was found once. J is TRBJ1-2 and V is TRBV6-2 or TRBV6-3, with D perhaps matching TRBD1 (5 bases). Germline V gene data show CDR1 as MNHEY and CDR2 as SVGEGT. There are 15 residues in the CDR3. Trimming took off 5 bases at V and 1 base at J, with 14 bases between the two ends. This CDR3 reads CASSRPPGGNYGYTF. The CDR3 DNA reads TGTGCCAGCAGTCGCCCCCCCGGGGGTAACTATGGCTACACCTTC.

The V gene is TRBV11-3, the J gene TRBJ2-2, with 9 bases aligning to TRBD1. With 2 bases clipped from V and 7 bases from J, the junction kept 5 bases outside the gene matches. This CDR3 is 15 amino acids long. Germline-derived CDR1 and CDR2 are SGHNT and YENEEA. DNA of the CDR3: TGTGCCAGCAGCTTACGGGACAGGGTGAACGGGGAGCTGTTTTTT. It translates to CASSLRDRVNGELFF.

A note on this clone: One end of the junction does not line up with germline, which may come from a read error. The V and J genes are TRBV7-7 and TRBJ2-3, with 10 bases lining up with TRBD2. CDR1 SSHAT and CDR2 FNYEAQ come from the germline V gene (reference sequence). This CDR3 is 14 amino acids long. This CDR3 is CASSLAGGTDTQYF. The CDR3 DNA follows: TGTGCTAGCAGCTTAGCGGGGGGAACAGATACGCAGTATTTT.

The rearrangement uses TRBV7-2 and TRBJ1-1; no clear D gene. The germline V gene encodes CDR1 SGHTA and CDR2 FQGNSA. The CDR3 sequence is 15 residues long. V was trimmed by 4 bases and J by 0 bases, leaving 12 bases between them. CDR3 sequence (DNA): TGTGCCAGCAGCTCGTCGCGGACGGTGAACACTGAAGCTTTCTTT. This encodes CASSSSRTVNTEAFF.

The rearrangement joins TRBV3-1 (or the pseudogene TRBV3-2) to TRBJ1-1, with TRBD1 matching 7 bases. CDR3 length: 18 residues. With V trimmed by 3 bases and J by 7 bases, 20 bases remained unmatched. Germline assignment: CDR1 LGHDT and CDR2 YNNKEL (reference sequence). The DNA of the CDR3 is TGTGCCAGCAGCCACCTCCCCGGGACAGCGAGCCTGAGCATTGAAGCTTTCTTT. This encodes CASSHLPGTASLSIEAFF.

The chain recombines TRBV11-3 with TRBJ2-7; maybe TRBD1 (5 bases). Between the trimmed V and J ends, which lost 1 base and 3 bases, there was a span of 7 bases. Germline V gene data show CDR1 as SGHNT and CDR2 as YENEEA. This CDR3 contains 13 residues. CDR3 coding DNA: TGTGCCAGCAGCTTAGCCACAGGCTACGAGCAGTACTTC. It translates to CASSLATGYEQYF.

The rearrangement joins TRBV4-2 to TRBJ1-3; no clear D gene. The CDR3 runs 15 residues. Germline assignment: CDR1 LGHNA and CDR2 YNFKEQ. Trimming cost V 0 bases and J 4 bases, with 10 bases left between them. CDR3 loop: CASSQEAGYGNTIYF. The CDR3 bases are TGTGCCAGCAGCCAAGAAGCGGGCTACGGAAACACCATATATTTT.

This chain joins TRBV11-2 and TRBJ1-6; D possibly corresponds to TRBD1 (5 bases). V was pared by 1 base and J by 2 bases, with 9 bases between. CDR3 length: 16 amino acids. Germline loops: CDR1 SGHAT, CDR2 FQNNGV. CDR3 sequence reads: CASSLAATAYNSPLHF. The CDR3, as DNA: TGTGCCAGCAGCTTAGCAGCGACAGCCTATAATTCACCCCTCCACTTT.

The rearrangement uses TRBV7-2 and TRBJ2-7; D not certain. Trimming left V 1 base short and J 2 bases short, with 12 bases between. Germline CDR1 and CDR2: SGHTA and FQGNSA. This CDR3 contains 15 residues. The CDR3 loop is CASSLVPGSTYEQYF. The CDR3 nucleotides are TGTGCCAGCAGCTTAGTCCCCGGCTCAACCTACGAGCAGTACTTC.

This sequence joins TRBV5-1 and TRBJ2-3; TRBD1 aligns across 7 bases. With 0 bases clipped from V and 5 bases from J, the junction kept 9 bases outside the gene matches. There are 16 residues in the CDR3. Germline V gives CDR1 SGHRS, CDR2 YFSETQ. The CDR3 is CASSLGGQLQGDTQYF. Here the CDR3 DNA reads TGCGCCAGCAGCTTGGGGGGACAGCTTCAGGGAGATACGCAGTATTTT.

V usage is TRBV30 and J usage is TRBJ1-5; TRBD1 is a possible D gene (5 bases). The germline V gene has CDR1 GTSNPN and CDR2 SVGIG (reference sequence). The V and J ends lost 0 bases and 6 bases respectively, with 15 bases between them. There are 15 residues in the CDR3. The CDR3 protein is CAWSVAGGGSQPQHF. The CDR3 nucleotides read TGTGCCTGGAGTGTAGCGGGGGGAGGTAGTCAGCCCCAGCATTTT.

The gene calls are TRBV2 and TRBJ2-7; either TRBD1 or TRBD2 may fit D (7 bases each). Trimming took 6 bases from V and 4 from J, leaving 13 bases between them. This CDR3 has 13 amino acids. CDR1 SNHLY and CDR2 FYNNEI come from the germline V gene. In nucleotides, the CDR3 is TGTGCCAGCAGGGGGGGGACAGATTACGAGCAGTACTTC. Translated: CASRGGTDYEQYF.

This chain connects TRBV18 to TRBJ2-7; 7 bases align to TRBD2. The CDR3 is made up of 13 amino acids. The ends lost 4 bases at V and 3 bases at J; junction bases unmatched: 3. Germline V gene sequence: CDR1 KGHSH, CDR2 LQKENI. CDR3 DNA sequence: TGTGCCAGCTCACAGGGAGGGGACTACGAGCAGTACTTC. This encodes CASSQGGDYEQYF.

This chain links TRBV2 with TRBJ1-1, with D maybe TRBD1 (5 bases). The CDR3 has 12 amino acids. Germline lookup yields CDR1 SNHLY and CDR2 FYNNEI. Trimming took off 6 bases at V and 6 bases at J, with 11 bases between the two ends. CDR3 residues: CASRGEAAEAFF. The CDR3 nucleotides are TGTGCCAGCAGGGGGGAAGCGGCTGAAGCTTTCTTT.

The V call is TRBV5-1, the J call TRBJ2-2, with TRBD2 as a possible D gene (5 bases). CDR3 length: 16 residues. The germline V gene encodes CDR1 SGHRS and CDR2 YFSETQ. Trimming shortened V by 1 base and J by 0 bases, and 10 bases separated the two germline ends. The CDR3 nucleotides read TGCGCCAGCAGCTTGCGGCCGGGGACGAACACCGGGGAGCTGTTTTTT. Translation gives CASSLRPGTNTGELFF.